The rows below give T cell receptor beta chains drawn from one sample of a study of blood T cell repertoires in COVID-19. The repertoire was sequenced with immunoSEQ multiplex PCR; TCRdb's copy has only in-frame clones and lacks some. Found here are about 23,000 clones, 70% to 90% of them singletons; the top ten hold about 5.7%. Sequencing used peripheral blood. The receptors originated from a woman older than 75 with active COVID-19. Each CDR3 is given with its conserved first and last residue. The D gene is left open where the match is weak. The size entry is marked missing in some rows and otherwise reads once, few, many or a size class.

D gene | J gene | clone size | CDR3 length | V gene | CDR3 DNA | CDR3 protein
. | TRBJ2-1 | . | 14 | TRBV9 | TGTGCCAGCAGCTCGACCTCATCGGGGAATGAGCAGTTCTTC | CASSSTSSGNEQFF
TRBD1 | TRBJ2-2 | . | 16 | TRBV9 | TGTGCCAGCAGCGATCCGGGACAGGGGTTGGTCGGGGAGCTGTTTTTT | CASSDPGQGLVGELFF
. | TRBJ1-1 | . | 12 | TRBV6-5 | TGTGCCACCCGGGGGTTGAACACTGAAGCTTTCTTT | CATRGLNTEAFF
TRBD1 | TRBJ2-1 | . | 15 | TRBV6-5 | TGTGCCAGCAGTAAAACAGGGGGAAGGAACAATGAGCAGTTCTTC | CASSKTGGRNNEQFF
. | TRBJ2-5 | . | 15 | TRBV5-1 | TGCGCCAGCAGCTTGCATTACGGGGGTGGAGAGACCCAGTACTTC | CASSLHYGGGETQYF
. | TRBJ2-3 | . | 13 | TRBV3-1/TRBV3-2 | TGTGCCAGCAGCCGCGGGCGGCCAGATACGCAGTATTTT | CASSRGRPDTQYF
. | TRBJ2-7 | few | 12 | TRBV7-9 | TGTGCCAGCAGCTTAATCAGCTACGAGCAGTACTTC | CASSLISYEQYF
. | TRBJ2-2 | . | 15 | TRBV4-2 | TGTGCCAGCAAGGCGGGGTTGACGAACACCGGGGAGCTGTTTTTT | CASKAGLTNTGELFF
. | TRBJ1-6 | . | 13 | TRBV29-1 | TGCAGCGTTGAACGAGCTCCTGGTTCACCCCTCCACTTT | CSVERAPGSPLHF
. | TRBJ2-1 | . | 13 | TRBV5-6 | TGTGCCAGCAGGCCACAGGGCTTCGGTGAGCAGTTCTTC | CASRPQGFGEQFF
. | TRBJ2-7 | . | 11 | TRBV10-3 | TGTGCCATAGCCACAGGGAACGAGCAGTACTTC | CAIATGNEQYF
. | TRBJ1-2 | . | 13 | TRBV14 | TGTGCCAGCAGCCAGACGACAGGCTATGGCTACACCTTC | CASSQTTGYGYTF
TRBD1 | TRBJ2-6 | . | 17 | TRBV9 | TGTGCCAGCAGCGTTGGGACAGGGGGCTCTGGGGCCAACGTCCTGACTTTC | CASSVGTGGSGANVLTF
TRBD1 | TRBJ2-7 | . | 14 | TRBV5-3 | TGTGCCAGAAGCTGGGGACAGAGGAACTACGAGCAGTACTTC | CARSWGQRNYEQYF
. | TRBJ2-7 | . | 15 | TRBV19 | TGTGCCAGTAGTATGCGGGGCGACTTTTACTACGAGCAGTACTTC | CASSMRGDFYYEQYF
. | TRBJ1-2 | . | 15 | TRBV3-1/TRBV3-2 | TGTGCCAGCAGCCAAGATAATACAGCTAACTATGGCTACACCTTC | CASSQDNTANYGYTF
. | TRBJ2-7 | . | 12 | TRBV30 | TGTGCCTGGAGTCGGGGATCCTACGAGCAGTACTTC | CAWSRGSYEQYF
. | TRBJ2-1 | . | 11 | TRBV29-1 | TGCAGCGTTGGACTTAACAATGAGCAGTTCTTC | CSVGLNNEQFF
. | TRBJ2-7 | . | 12 | TRBV6-1 | TGTGCCAGCAGTGAGCCCAGCTACGAGCAGTACTTC | CASSEPSYEQYF
. | TRBJ2-3 | . | 14 | TRBV14 | TGTGCCAGCAGCCAAGTCGGACTCACAGATACGCAGTATTTT | CASSQVGLTDTQYF
. | TRBJ1-2 | . | 16 | TRBV7-9 | TGTGCCAGCAGCTTAGGGCACAGGGAAATGGGTTATGGCTACACCTTC | CASSLGHREMGYGYTF
. | TRBJ1-1 | . | 14 | TRBV5-1 | TGCGCCAGCAGCCAGGACAGTATGAACACTGAAGCTTTCTTT | CASSQDSMNTEAFF
TRBD2 | TRBJ2-3 | . | 14 | TRBV2 | TGTGCCAGCAGCCTCCGGGGGGTCACAGATACGCAGTATTTT | CASSLRGVTDTQYF
TRBD1 | TRBJ2-7 | once | 14 | TRBV6-6 | TGTGCCAGCATCTTAGACAGGGGGCCCTACGAGCAGTACTTC | CASILDRGPYEQYF
TRBD1 | TRBJ2-7 | . | 14 | TRBV30 | TGTGCCTGGAGTGTACAGGGGAGCTCCTACGAGCAGTACTTC | CAWSVQGSSYEQYF
. | TRBJ2-5 | . | 14 | TRBV11-2 | TGTGCCAGCAGCTTAGATACTAGCAGGGAGACCCAGTACTTC | CASSLDTSRETQYF
. | TRBJ1-1 | . | 14 | TRBV13 | TGTGCCACCGGCCAGGGACTATGGGGAACTGAAGCTTTCTTT | CATGQGLWGTEAFF
. | TRBJ1-2 | . | 15 | TRBV29-1 | TGCAGCGTTGGCGGCTCGCCAGGGGCGTTATATGGCTACACCTTC | CSVGGSPGALYGYTF
TRBD1 | TRBJ2-5 | . | 17 | TRBV14 | TGTGCCAGCAGCCAAGATCCCAGGGGGCGTTTGGGAGAGACCCAGTACTTC | CASSQDPRGRLGETQYF
TRBD2 | TRBJ2-5 | . | 17 | TRBV5-1 | TGCGCCAGCAGCGTGGGGACTAGCGGGGGGCTTCAAGAGACCCAGTACTTC | CASSVGTSGGLQETQYF
TRBD2 | TRBJ2-5 | . | 14 | TRBV7-3 | TGTGCCAGCAGCCCAACGGGGGGGCGTGAGACCCAGTACTTC | CASSPTGGRETQYF
. | TRBJ1-5 | . | 15 | TRBV6-2/TRBV6-3 | TGTGCCAGCAGTTACTCGGGGGGTAGCAATCAGCCCCAGCATTTT | CASSYSGGSNQPQHF
. | TRBJ2-7 | . | 17 | TRBV4-1 | TGCGCCAGCAGCCAAGTCCGGTTAATGCAGGGTCGAGACGAGCAGTACTTC | CASSQVRLMQGRDEQYF
. | TRBJ2-7 | . | 13 | TRBV11-2 | TGTGCCAGCAGCGTTGAAGCGGGTTACGAGCAGTACTTC | CASSVEAGYEQYF
TRBD1 | TRBJ2-7 | . | 15 | TRBV18 | TGTGCCAGCTCATACACCGGGACAGGCTCCTACGAGCAGTACTTC | CASSYTGTGSYEQYF
. | TRBJ2-2 | . | 15 | TRBV19 | TGTGCCAGTAGGCCGACTGGGGCAGGACCCGGGGAGCTGTTTTTT | CASRPTGAGPGELFF
TRBD1 | TRBJ1-1 | . | 18 | TRBV5-6 | TGTGCCAGCAGCCTGCTGGGACAGGGGGCGGGAGGGGGCACTGAAGCTTTCTTT | CASSLLGQGAGGGTEAFF
TRBD2 | TRBJ2-1 | . | 13 | TRBV7-9 | TGTGCCAGCAGCTTCGCTAGCGGCAATGAGCAGTTCTTC | CASSFASGNEQFF
. | TRBJ1-1 | . | 13 | TRBV12-3/TRBV12-4 | TGTGCCAGCACCTTGGGGGGGCTCACTGAAGCTTTCTTT | CASTLGGLTEAFF
TRBD1 | TRBJ1-1 | . | 15 | TRBV6-5 | TGTGCCAGCAGTTACTCGAACAGGGGGCAGATTGAAGCTTTCTTT | CASSYSNRGQIEAFF
. | TRBJ2-7 | . | 11 | TRBV25-1 | TGTGCCAGCAGTGAACTCGGCGAGCAGTACTTC | CASSELGEQYF
. | TRBJ1-4 | . | 12 | TRBV6-5 | TGTGCCACTCGTGGTTACGTAGGAGGACTGTTTTTT | CATRGYVGGLFF
. | TRBJ2-5 | few | 16 | TRBV7-9 | TGTGCCAGCAGCTACACCGGACAGTTGTACCAAGAGACCCAGTACTTC | CASSYTGQLYQETQYF
TRBD2 | TRBJ2-7 | . | 17 | TRBV10-3 | TGTGCCATCAGTGATCCTAGCGGGGGCAAAAGCTCCTACGAGCAGTACTTC | CAISDPSGGKSSYEQYF
. | TRBJ2-1 | . | 15 | TRBV7-2 | TGTGCCAGCAGATCAGGGGGGACCCCTTACAATGAGCAGTTCTTC | CASRSGGTPYNEQFF
. | TRBJ1-3 | . | 13 | TRBV29-1 | TGCAGCACCACAGCAGCCGGAGGAAACACCATATATTTT | CSTTAAGGNTIYF
TRBD2 | TRBJ2-1 | . | 18 | TRBV4-1 | TGCGCCAGCAGCCTCCGGACTAGCGGGGGGCAATCCTACAATGAGCAGTTCTTC | CASSLRTSGGQSYNEQFF
. | TRBJ1-1 | . | 13 | TRBV7-3 | TGTGCCAGCAGCTCCACAGTTCGAACTGAAGCTTTCTTT | CASSSTVRTEAFF
. | TRBJ1-1 | . | 15 | TRBV15 | TGTGCCACCAGCAGAGAAAGGACAGTGAACACTGAAGCTTTCTTT | CATSRERTVNTEAFF
TRBD2 | TRBJ2-7 | . | 15 | TRBV6-1 | TGTGCCAGCAGTGAAGAAAGCGGGGGGGCCTACGAGCAGTACTTC | CASSEESGGAYEQYF
TRBD1 | TRBJ1-2 | . | 13 | TRBV29-1 | TGCAGCGTTCCAGGACAGGGTCTATGGGGCTACACCTTC | CSVPGQGLWGYTF
TRBD1 | TRBJ1-5 | . | 15 | TRBV10-3 | TGTGCCATCAGTGAGGAGGACAGGGGGAATCAGCCCCAGCATTTT | CAISEEDRGNQPQHF
. | TRBJ1-2 | . | 14 | TRBV6-1 | TGTGCCAGCAGTGAAGCGGGCAGGGGCGCTGGCTACACCTTC | CASSEAGRGAGYTF
. | TRBJ1-5 | . | 16 | TRBV7-9 | TGTGCCAGCAGCTTAGGGGCGGGGAGGAGTAATCAGCCCCAGCATTTT | CASSLGAGRSNQPQHF
. | TRBJ2-5 | few | 12 | TRBV6-5 | TGTGCCAGCAGTCCTCTCGGAGAGACCCAGTACTTC | CASSPLGETQYF
. | TRBJ2-5 | . | 14 | TRBV19 | TGTGCCAGTAGTCTTGGGACAACCCAAGAGACCCAGTACTTC | CASSLGTTQETQYF
. | TRBJ2-1 | . | 17 | TRBV5-1 | TGCGCCAGCAGCTTGGTCGGTGGCGGGACAGTCTACAATGAGCAGTTCTTC | CASSLVGGGTVYNEQFF
TRBD1 | TRBJ2-7 | once | 14 | TRBV11-1 | TGTGCCAGCAGCACGCGGGACAGGCTCTACGAGCAGTACTTC | CASSTRDRLYEQYF
. | TRBJ2-7 | . | 14 | TRBV27 | TGTGCCAGCAGTCCCGTTGGTGGGGGGTACGAGCAGTACTTC | CASSPVGGGYEQYF